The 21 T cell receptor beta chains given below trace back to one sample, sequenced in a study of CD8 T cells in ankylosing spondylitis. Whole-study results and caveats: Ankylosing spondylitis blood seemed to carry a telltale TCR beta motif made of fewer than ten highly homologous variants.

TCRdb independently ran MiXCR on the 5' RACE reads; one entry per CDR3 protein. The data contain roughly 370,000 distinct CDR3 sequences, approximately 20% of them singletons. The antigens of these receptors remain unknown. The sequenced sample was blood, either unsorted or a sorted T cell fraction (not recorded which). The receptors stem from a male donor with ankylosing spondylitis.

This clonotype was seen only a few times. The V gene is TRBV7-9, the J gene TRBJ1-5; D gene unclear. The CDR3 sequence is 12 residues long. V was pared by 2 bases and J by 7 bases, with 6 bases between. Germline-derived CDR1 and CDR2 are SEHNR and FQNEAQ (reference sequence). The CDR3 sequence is CASSLNGQPQHF. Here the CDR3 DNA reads TGTGCCAGCAGCTTAAATGGACAGCCCCAGCATTTT.

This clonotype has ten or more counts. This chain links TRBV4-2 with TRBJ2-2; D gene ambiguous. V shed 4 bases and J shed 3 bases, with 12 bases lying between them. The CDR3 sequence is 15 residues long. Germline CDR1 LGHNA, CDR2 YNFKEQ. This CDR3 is CASSRHGGDTGELFF. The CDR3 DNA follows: TGTGCCAGCAGCCGCCACGGTGGGGACACCGGGGAGCTGTTTTTT.

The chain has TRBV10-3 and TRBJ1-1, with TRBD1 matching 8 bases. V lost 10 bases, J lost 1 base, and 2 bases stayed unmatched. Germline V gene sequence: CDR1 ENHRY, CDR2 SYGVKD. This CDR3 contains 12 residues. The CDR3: CATGTGNTEAFF. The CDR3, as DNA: TGTGCCACGGGGACAGGGAACACTGAAGCTTTCTTT.

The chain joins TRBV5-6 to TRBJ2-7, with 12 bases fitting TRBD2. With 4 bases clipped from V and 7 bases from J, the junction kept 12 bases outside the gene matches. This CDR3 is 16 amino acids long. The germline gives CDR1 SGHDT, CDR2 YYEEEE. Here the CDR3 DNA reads TGTGCCAGCAGCCCTGCCGGGACTAGCGGGCTCGAGGAGCAGTACTTC. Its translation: CASSPAGTSGLEEQYF.

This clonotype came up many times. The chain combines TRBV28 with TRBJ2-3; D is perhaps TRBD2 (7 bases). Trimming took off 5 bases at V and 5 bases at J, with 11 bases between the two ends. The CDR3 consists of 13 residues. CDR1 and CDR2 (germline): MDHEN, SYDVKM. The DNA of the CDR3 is TGTGCCAGCAGTGGGGGGGGCGAAGATACGCAGTATTTT. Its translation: CASSGGGEDTQYF.

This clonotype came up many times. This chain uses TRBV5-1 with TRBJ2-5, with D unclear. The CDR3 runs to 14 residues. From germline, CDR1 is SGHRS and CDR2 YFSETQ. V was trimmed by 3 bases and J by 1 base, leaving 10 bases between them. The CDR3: CASSSGGTQETQYF. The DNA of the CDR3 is TGCGCCAGCAGCTCCGGCGGAACCCAAGAGACCCAGTACTTC.

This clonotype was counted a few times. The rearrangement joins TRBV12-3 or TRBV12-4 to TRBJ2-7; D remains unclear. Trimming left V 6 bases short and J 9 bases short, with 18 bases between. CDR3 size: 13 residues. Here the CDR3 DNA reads TGTGCCAGCAGCCCCCCCGCAGGATTGTGGCAGTACTTC. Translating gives CASSPPAGLWQYF.

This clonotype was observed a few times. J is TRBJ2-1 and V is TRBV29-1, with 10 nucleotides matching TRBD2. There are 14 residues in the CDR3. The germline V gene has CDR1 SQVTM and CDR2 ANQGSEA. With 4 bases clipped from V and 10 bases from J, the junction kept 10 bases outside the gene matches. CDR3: CSVAGSGRAWEQFF. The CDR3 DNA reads TGCAGCGTTGCAGGAAGCGGGAGGGCCTGGGAGCAGTTCTTC.

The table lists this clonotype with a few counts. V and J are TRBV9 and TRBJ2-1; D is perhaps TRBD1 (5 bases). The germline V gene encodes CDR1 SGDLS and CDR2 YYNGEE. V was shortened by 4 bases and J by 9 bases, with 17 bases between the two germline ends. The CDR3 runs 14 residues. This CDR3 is CASSLQWGGVEQFF. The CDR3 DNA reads TGTGCCAGCAGCCTACAGTGGGGCGGCGTTGAGCAGTTCTTC.

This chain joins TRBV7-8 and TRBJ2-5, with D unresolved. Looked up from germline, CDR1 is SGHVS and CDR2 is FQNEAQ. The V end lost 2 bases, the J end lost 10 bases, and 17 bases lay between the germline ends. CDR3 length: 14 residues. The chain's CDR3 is CASSLSAQRSSQYF. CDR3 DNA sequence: TGTGCCAGCAGCTTATCGGCTCAGCGAAGTAGCCAGTACTTC.

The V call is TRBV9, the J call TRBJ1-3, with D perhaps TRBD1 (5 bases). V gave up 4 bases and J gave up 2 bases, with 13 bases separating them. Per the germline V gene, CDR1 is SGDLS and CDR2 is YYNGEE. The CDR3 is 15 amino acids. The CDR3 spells CASSPGWGTGNTIYF. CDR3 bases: TGTGCCAGCAGCCCAGGTTGGGGGACTGGAAACACCATATATTTT.

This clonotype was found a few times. The CDR3 sequence: CSVGSTGMNTEAFF. In DNA form, the CDR3 reads TGCAGCGTAGGATCGACAGGGATGAACACTGAAGCTTTCTTT. This chain joins TRBV29-1 and TRBJ1-1; 7 bases fit TRBD1. This CDR3 region has 14 residues. Germline values: CDR1 SQVTM, CDR2 ANQGSEA. Trimming removed 6 bases from V and 0 bases from J; junction bases left unmatched: 7.

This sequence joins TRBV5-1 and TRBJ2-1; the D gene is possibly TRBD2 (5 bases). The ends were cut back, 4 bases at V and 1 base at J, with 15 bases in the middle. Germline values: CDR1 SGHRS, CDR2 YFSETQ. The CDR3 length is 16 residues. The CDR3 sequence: CASSTDWPDSYNEQFF. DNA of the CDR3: TGCGCCAGCAGCACGGACTGGCCCGATTCCTACAATGAGCAGTTCTTC.

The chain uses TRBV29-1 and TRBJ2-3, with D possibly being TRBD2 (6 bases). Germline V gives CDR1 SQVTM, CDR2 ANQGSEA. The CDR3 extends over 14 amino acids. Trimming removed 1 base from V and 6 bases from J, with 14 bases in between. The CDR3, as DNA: TGCAGCGTTGAAGTACGTACGGGAGTGGATACGCAGTATTTT. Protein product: CSVEVRTGVDTQYF.

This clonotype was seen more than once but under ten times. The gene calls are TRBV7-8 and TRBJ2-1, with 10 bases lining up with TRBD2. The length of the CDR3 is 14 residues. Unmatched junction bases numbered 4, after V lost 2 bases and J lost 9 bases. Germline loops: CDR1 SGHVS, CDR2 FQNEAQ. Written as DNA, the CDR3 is TGTGCCAGCAGCTTACTAGCGGGAGCTTCTGAGCAGTTCTTC. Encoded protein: CASSLLAGASEQFF.

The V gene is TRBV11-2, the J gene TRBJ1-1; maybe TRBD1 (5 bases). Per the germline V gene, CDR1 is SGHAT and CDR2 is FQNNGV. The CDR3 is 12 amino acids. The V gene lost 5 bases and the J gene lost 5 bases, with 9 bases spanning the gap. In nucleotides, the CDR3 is TGTGCCAGCAGCCAACAGGCTACTGAAGCTTTCTTT. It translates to CASSQQATEAFF.

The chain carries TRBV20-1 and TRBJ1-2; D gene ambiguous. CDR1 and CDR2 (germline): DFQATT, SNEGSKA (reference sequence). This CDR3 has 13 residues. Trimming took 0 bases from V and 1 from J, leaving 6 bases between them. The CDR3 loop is CSARDPRNYGYTF. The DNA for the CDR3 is TGCAGTGCTAGAGATCCCCGTAACTATGGCTACACCTTC.

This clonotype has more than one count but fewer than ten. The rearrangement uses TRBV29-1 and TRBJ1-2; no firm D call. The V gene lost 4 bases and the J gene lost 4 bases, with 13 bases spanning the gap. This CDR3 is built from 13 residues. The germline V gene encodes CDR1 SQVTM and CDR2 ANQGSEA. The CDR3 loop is CSVGIGEAYGYTF. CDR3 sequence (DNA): TGCAGCGTTGGAATCGGGGAAGCCTATGGCTACACCTTC.

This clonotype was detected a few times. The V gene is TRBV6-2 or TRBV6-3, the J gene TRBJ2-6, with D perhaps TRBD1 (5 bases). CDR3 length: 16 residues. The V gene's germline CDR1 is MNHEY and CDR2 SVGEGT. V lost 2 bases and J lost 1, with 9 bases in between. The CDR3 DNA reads TGTGCCAGCAGTTACGTTGGGGCGTCTGGGGCCAACGTCCTGACTTTC. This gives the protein CASSYVGASGANVLTF.

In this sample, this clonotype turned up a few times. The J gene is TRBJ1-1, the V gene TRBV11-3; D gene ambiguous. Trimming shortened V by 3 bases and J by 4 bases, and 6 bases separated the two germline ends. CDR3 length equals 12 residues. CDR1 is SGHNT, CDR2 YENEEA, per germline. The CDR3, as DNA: TGTGCCAGCAGCTTCCAATTCACTGAAGCTTTCTTT. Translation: CASSFQFTEAFF.

The CDR3 nucleotides are TGCAGCGTTGAACAGGGTAGAACAGATACGCAGTATTTT. Amino acid sequence: CSVEQGRTDTQYF. This chain links TRBV29-1 with TRBJ2-3; tentative D call: TRBD1 (5 bases). The CDR3 extends over 13 amino acids. CDR1 is SQVTM, CDR2 ANQGSEA, per germline. Trimming stripped 2 bases from V and 3 bases from J, with 9 bases between.